This T cell receptor (beta chain) derives from a study of read filtering for tumor transcriptome and immune sequencing. The library was built from about 400 ng RNA with molecular barcoded adaptors for alpha/delta and beta/gamma chains. Each CDR3 protein gets one entry after TCRdb re-called the reads with MiXCR. Of 39,000 or so distinct CDR3 sequences listed, roughly an eighth are singletons. The CDR3 has 16 residues. V trimming: 6 bases; J trimming: 7 bases; junction bases outside the gene matches: 13. Germline V gene data show CDR1 as MNHEY and CDR2 as SVGAGI. This clonotype was sampled from a donor at least 40 years old with multiple myeloma. Sequenced input: a population of CD138-negative cells sorted from bone marrow. The chain is built from TRBV6-5 and TRBJ2-1, with TRBD1 identical over 9 bases. The chain's CDR3 is CASSLLGQGYPNEQFF. In DNA, the CDR3 is TGTGCCAGCAGCCTCCTGGGACAGGGTTACCCGAATGAGCAGTTCTTC.